Shown below are 16 T cell receptor beta chains from a single sample sequenced in a study of blood T cells in healthy people across ages. A second PCR of about 7 to 12 cycles used a sample-barcoded 5' primer and a J-beta primer mix. TCRdb recomputed calls from the 5' RACE reads with MiXCR, one row per CDR3 protein. The data contain some 700,000 distinct CDR3 sequences, around a fifth of them singletons. Sequencing used blood. These receptors were obtained from a man in his 70s in good health.

The chain combines TRBV12-3 or TRBV12-4 with TRBJ1-1, with D uncertain. Trimming shortened V by 6 bases and J by 5 bases, and 19 bases separated the two germline ends. The CDR3 consists of 15 residues. Here the CDR3 reads CASSTRTSAYTEAFF. The CDR3 DNA sequence: TGTGCCAGCAGCACTAGGACCTCTGCATATACTGAAGCTTTCTTT.

This clonotype has more than one count but fewer than ten. The rearrangement links TRBV6-2 or TRBV6-3 to TRBJ2-1, with 7 bases that match TRBD2. With V trimmed by 5 bases and J by 7 bases, 11 bases remained unmatched. Germline V CDR1 and CDR2: MNHEY, SVGEGT. The CDR3 contains 15 residues. CDR3 DNA: TGTGCCAGCAGTCGCGGGAGCCCCGGTAGGAATGAGCAGTTCTTC. The encoded protein is CASSRGSPGRNEQFF.

This clonotype has just a few counts. The chain carries TRBV27 and TRBJ1-3, with D possibly being TRBD1 (6 bases). Germline lookup yields CDR1 MNHEY and CDR2 SMNVEV (reference sequence). The V end was cut by 5 bases, the J end by 6 bases, with 20 bases between. The CDR3 length is 16 residues. The CDR3 here is CASSPRQATTLNTIYF. The CDR3 region has the DNA TGTGCCAGCAGTCCGCGACAGGCGACTACACTAAACACCATATATTTT.

This clonotype has more than one count but fewer than ten. The chain recombines TRBV12-3 or TRBV12-4 with TRBJ2-2; no clear D. Trimming took 6 bases from V and 6 from J, leaving 11 bases between them. This CDR3 spans 13 amino acids. The CDR3 loop reads CASSVGSAGELFF. The CDR3 DNA reads TGTGCCAGCAGCGTGGGATCGGCCGGGGAGCTGTTTTTT.

The rearrangement joins TRBV5-5 to TRBJ2-4; 7 bases line up with TRBD2. Germline CDR1 is SGHKS and CDR2 is YYEKEE (reference sequence). Trimming took 4 bases from V and 9 from J; bases not matched to a gene: 10. The CDR3 contains 14 residues. The CDR3 DNA reads TGTGCCAGCAGCGGGGGGGTTGGGGTCGGCATTCAGTACTTC. Translation gives CASSGGVGVGIQYF.

This clonotype has at least ten counts. The rearrangement links TRBV7-9 to TRBJ1-3, with D maybe TRBD1 (5 bases). Germline CDR1 SEHNR, CDR2 FQNEAQ (reference sequence). The CDR3 loop spans 13 amino acids. V lost 5 bases, J lost 2 bases, and 7 bases lay in between. The CDR3 DNA follows: TGTGCCAGCAGCCCGGGACCTGGAAACACCATATATTTT. It codes for CASSPGPGNTIYF.

This clonotype was found a few times. V gene TRBV3-1 combines with J gene TRBJ1-6; D remains ambiguous. CDR3 length equals 14 residues. Germline CDR1 reads LGHDT; CDR2 reads YNNKEL (reference sequence). V lost 4 bases and J 1 base, leaving 5 bases between the germline ends. The CDR3 nucleotides read TGTGCCAGCAGCCGCGAGTCCTATAATTCACCCCTCCACTTT. This gives the protein CASSRESYNSPLHF.

DNA for the CDR3: TGTGCCAGCAGCTCGGGACACGAAGCTTTCTTT. Encoded protein: CASSSGHEAFF. The V gene is TRBV5-6, the J gene TRBJ1-1; a possible D gene is TRBD1 (6 bases). Trimming shortened V by 3 bases and J by 8 bases, and 8 bases separated the two germline ends. CDR1 is SGHDT and CDR2 is YYEEEE in the germline V gene. The CDR3 covers 11 residues.

There are a few counts of this clonotype. The rearrangement uses TRBV7-9 and TRBJ1-1; D is perhaps TRBD1 (6 bases). The CDR3 is 15 residues long. Germline V lookup: CDR1 SEHNR, CDR2 FQNEAQ (reference sequence). The ends were cut back, 8 bases at V and 1 base at J, with 17 bases in the middle. CDR3 nucleotides: TGTGCCAGCGGGGATCAGGGGAGGGCGAACACTGAAGCTTTCTTT. Its translation: CASGDQGRANTEAFF.

This clonotype appeared a few times. The CDR3 sequence: CASSQVYEQYV. The CDR3 DNA reads TGTGCCAGTAGTCAGGTTTACGAGCAGTACGTC. The chain links TRBV19 to TRBJ2-5; D not resolved. The DNA end is a closer match to TRBJ2-7, so the J assignment may be wrong. Germline CDR1 LNHDA, CDR2 SQIVND (reference sequence). The length of the CDR3 is 11 residues.

Worth noting for this clonotype: The junction does not match germline at one end; this may be a read error. CDR3 DNA: TGTGCCACCAGTGGAGGCGGGAGGCCCCTGAATGAGCAGCTCTTC. Protein sequence: CATSGGGRPLNEQLF. The chain carries TRBV24-1 and TRBJ2-1; 8 bases map to TRBD2. CDR3 length: 15 residues. Per germline, CDR1 KGHDR and CDR2 SFDVKD.

At least ten counts were recorded for this clonotype. The chain is built from TRBV2 and TRBJ2-5; D gene unclear. The DNA end is more similar to TRBJ2-7, so the J call may be wrong. The CDR3 loop spans 13 amino acids. Germline V CDR1 and CDR2: SNHLY, FYNNEI. The DNA for the CDR3 is TGTGCCAGCAGCCAAACGGAACCCTACGAGCAGTACTTC. Translating gives CASSQTEPYEQYF.

The chain recombines TRBV6-6 with TRBJ2-2; 8 bases match TRBD2. CDR1 and CDR2 from the germline V gene are MNHNY and SVGAGI (reference sequence). V dropped 5 bases and J dropped 4; count of bases not matched to a gene: 6. The CDR3 runs 15 residues. The DNA of the CDR3 is TGTGCCAGCAGTATCACTAGCGGCCTCACCGGGGAGCTGTTTTTT. Protein product: CASSITSGLTGELFF.

The chain employs TRBV6-2 or TRBV6-3 and TRBJ2-1; 8 bases map to TRBD2. Germline values: CDR1 MNHEY, CDR2 SVGEGT. J gave up 9 bases and V 5 bases, and 12 bases lay outside the gene matches. The length of the CDR3 is 15 residues. CDR3 in DNA: TGTGCCAGCAGTGATACCGGGACTAGTGTCTTTGAGCAGTTCTTC. Protein product: CASSDTGTSVFEQFF.

The chain joins TRBV15 to TRBJ2-3; D gene unclear. This CDR3 is built from 16 residues. The germline V and J ends were trimmed by 0 bases and 2 bases, with 12 bases remaining between them. From germline, CDR1 is LNHNV and CDR2 YYDKDF (reference sequence). In DNA, the CDR3 is TGTGCCACCAGCAGAGATGAAGTCTCAAACACAGATACGCAGTATTTT. Translated, it gives CATSRDEVSNTDTQYF.

The gene calls are TRBV18 and TRBJ2-7, with 7 bases that match TRBD2. Germline V lookup: CDR1 KGHSH, CDR2 LQKENI. V lost 4 bases, J lost 0 bases, and 3 bases stayed unmatched. The CDR3 sequence is 14 residues long. CDR3 loop: CASSRRDYSYEQYF. The CDR3 DNA reads as TGTGCCAGCTCACGCCGGGACTACTCCTACGAGCAGTACTTC.